The present TCR beta chain was sequenced within a study of metastatic and nonmetastatic thyroid tumors. For the study at large: Repertoire data that came from the blood and tumor or nodule tissue of malignant and benign thyroid patients were compared.

None of the patients had undergone any treatment ahead of thyroid surgery. General study results and limits: Within blood and tumor, benign nodules reportedly had significantly lower TCR beta diversity than malignant thyroid tumors did.

Through MiXCR, TCRdb re-clonotyped the PCR reads. The sample yields some 55,000 clones, more than 20% seen once. This clone was observed at least ten times. Its antigen is unidentified. The specimen sequenced was blood. This sequence was found in a female donor with papillary thyroid cancer or a benign thyroid nodule (not recorded which). Some clones in this sample may be carry-over from other donors' samples.

The CDR3 spells CSARVPESVSNQPQHF. The CDR3 bases are TGCAGTGCTAGAGTGCCAGAAAGTGTAAGCAATCAGCCCCAGCATTTT. This chain links TRBV20-1 with TRBJ1-5; D uncertain. The germline V gene encodes CDR1 DFQATT and CDR2 SNEGSKA (reference sequence). The CDR3 is 16 amino acids. Between the trimmed V and J ends, which lost 1 base and 1 base, there was a span of 14 bases.